A single TCR beta chain is shown here with its context. The CDR3 sequence is 14 residues long. Germline values: CDR1 MDHEN, CDR2 SYDVKM. V lost 7 bases, J lost 4 bases, and 16 bases lay in between. These data originate in a study of control samples from healthy donors and cancer patients. TCRdb's copy holds only in-frame clones and misses some; the assay was immunoSEQ multiplex PCR. The table shows 400,000 to 500,000 clones, with around nine tenths occurring only once. The receptor was isolated from a man in his forties with head and neck cancer. This sequence joins TRBV28 and TRBJ1-1; TRBD1 might be the D (6 bases). The sample taken for sequencing was PBMCs. The CDR3 reads CASTHPGDGTEAFF. As DNA, the CDR3 is TGTGCCAGCACCCACCCAGGGGATGGCACTGAAGCTTTCTTT. The full variable domain, in which reference TRBV28 and TRBJ1-1 provide the parts outside the CDR3, is DVKVTQSSRYLVKRTGEKVFLECVQDMDHENMFWYRQDPGLGLRLIYFSYDVKMKEKGDIPEGYSVSREKKERFSLILESASTNQTSMYLCASTHPGDGTEAFFGQGTRLTVV.